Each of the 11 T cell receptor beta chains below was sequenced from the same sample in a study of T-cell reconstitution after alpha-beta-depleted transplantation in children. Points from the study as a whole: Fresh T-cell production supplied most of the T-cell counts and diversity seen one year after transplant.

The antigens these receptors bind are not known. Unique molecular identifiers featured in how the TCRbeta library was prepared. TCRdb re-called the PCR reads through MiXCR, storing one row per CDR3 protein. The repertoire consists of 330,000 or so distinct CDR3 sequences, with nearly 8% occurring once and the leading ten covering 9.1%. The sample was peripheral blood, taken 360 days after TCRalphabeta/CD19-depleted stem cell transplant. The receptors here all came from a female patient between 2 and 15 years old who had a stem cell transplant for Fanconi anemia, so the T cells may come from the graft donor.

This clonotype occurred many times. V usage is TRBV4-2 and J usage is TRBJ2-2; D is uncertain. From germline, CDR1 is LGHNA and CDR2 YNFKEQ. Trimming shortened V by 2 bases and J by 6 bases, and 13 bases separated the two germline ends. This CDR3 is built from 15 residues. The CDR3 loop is CASSQKGIGSGELFF. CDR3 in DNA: TGTGCCAGCAGCCAAAAGGGAATTGGTTCCGGGGAGCTGTTTTTT.

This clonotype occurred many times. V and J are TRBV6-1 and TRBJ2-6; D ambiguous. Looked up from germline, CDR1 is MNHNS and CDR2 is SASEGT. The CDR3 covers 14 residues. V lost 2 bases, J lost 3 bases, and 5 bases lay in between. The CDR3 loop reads CASSEPYGANVLTF. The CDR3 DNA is TGTGCCAGCAGTGAACCATATGGGGCCAACGTCCTGACTTTC.

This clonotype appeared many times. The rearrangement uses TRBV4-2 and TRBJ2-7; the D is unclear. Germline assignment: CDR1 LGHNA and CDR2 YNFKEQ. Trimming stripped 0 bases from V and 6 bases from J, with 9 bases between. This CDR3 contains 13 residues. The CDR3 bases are TGTGCCAGCAGCCAAGATCTCCCCCTCGAGCAGTACTTC. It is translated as CASSQDLPLEQYF.

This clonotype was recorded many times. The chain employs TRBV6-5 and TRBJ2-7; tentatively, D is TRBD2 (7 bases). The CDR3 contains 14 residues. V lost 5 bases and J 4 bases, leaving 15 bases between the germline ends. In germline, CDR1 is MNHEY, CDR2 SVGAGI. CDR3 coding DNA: TGTGCCAGCAGTCCGTATCGGGGGGCTTACGAGCAGTACGTC. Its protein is CASSPYRGAYEQYV.

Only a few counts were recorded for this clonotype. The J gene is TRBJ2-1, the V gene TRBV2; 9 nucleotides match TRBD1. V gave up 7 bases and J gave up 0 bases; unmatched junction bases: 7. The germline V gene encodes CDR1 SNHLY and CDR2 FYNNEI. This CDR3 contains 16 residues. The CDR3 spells CASIPGTGSSYNEQFF. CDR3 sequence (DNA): TGTGCCAGCATTCCCGGGACAGGGAGCTCCTACAATGAGCAGTTCTTC.

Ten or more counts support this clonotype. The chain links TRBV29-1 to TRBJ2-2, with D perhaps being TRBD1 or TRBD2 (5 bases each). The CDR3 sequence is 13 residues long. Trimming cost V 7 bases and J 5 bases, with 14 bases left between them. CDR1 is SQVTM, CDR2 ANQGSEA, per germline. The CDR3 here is CSGARDRTGELFF. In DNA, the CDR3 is TGCAGCGGAGCAAGGGACCGTACCGGGGAGCTGTTTTTT.

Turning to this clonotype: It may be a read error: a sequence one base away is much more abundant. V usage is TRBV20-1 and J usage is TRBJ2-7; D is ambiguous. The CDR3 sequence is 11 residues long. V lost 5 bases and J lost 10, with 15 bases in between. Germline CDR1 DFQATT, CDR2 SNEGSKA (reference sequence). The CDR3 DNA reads TGCAGTGCTGGGCCGGTAGGCTCTCAGTACTTC. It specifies CSAGPVGSQYF.

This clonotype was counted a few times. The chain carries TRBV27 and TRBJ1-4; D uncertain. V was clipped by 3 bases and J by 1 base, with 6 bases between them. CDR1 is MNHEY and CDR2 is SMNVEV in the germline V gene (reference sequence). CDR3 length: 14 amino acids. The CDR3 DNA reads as TGTGCCAGCAGTTTGTACGGAACTAATGAAAAACTGTTTTTT. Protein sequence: CASSLYGTNEKLFF.

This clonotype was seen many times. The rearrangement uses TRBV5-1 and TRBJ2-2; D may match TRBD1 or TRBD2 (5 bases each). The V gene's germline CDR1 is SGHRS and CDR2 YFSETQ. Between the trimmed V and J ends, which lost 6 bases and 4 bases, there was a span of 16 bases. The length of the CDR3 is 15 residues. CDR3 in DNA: TGCGCCAGCACCCCGACACCGGGGCTCACCGGGGAGCTGTTTTTT. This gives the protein CASTPTPGLTGELFF.

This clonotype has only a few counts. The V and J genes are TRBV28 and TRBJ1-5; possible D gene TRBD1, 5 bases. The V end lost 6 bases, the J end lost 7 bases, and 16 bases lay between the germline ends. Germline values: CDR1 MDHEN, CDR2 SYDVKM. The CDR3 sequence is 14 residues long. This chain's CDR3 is CASRSKAGQQPQHF. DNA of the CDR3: TGTGCCAGCAGGTCTAAGGCAGGGCAACAGCCCCAGCATTTT.

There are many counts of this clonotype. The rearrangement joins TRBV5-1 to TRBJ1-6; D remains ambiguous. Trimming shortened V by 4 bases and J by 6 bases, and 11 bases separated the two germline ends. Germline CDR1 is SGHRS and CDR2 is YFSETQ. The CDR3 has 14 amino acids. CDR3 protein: CASSPQAPNSPLHF. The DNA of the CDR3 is TGCGCCAGCAGCCCTCAGGCCCCTAATTCACCCCTCCACTTT.